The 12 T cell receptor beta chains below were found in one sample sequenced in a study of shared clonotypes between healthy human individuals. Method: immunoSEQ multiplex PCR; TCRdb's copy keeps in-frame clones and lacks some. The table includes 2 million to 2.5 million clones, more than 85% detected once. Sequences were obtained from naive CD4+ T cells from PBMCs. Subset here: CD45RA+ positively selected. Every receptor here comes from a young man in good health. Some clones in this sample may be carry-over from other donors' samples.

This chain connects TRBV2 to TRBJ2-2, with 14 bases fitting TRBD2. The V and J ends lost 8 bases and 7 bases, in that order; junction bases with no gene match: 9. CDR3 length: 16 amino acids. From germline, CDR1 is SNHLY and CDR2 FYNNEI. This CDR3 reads CASATSGRARGGELFF. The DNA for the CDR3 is TGTGCCAGCGCGACTAGCGGGAGGGCCAGGGGCGGGGAGCTGTTTTTT.

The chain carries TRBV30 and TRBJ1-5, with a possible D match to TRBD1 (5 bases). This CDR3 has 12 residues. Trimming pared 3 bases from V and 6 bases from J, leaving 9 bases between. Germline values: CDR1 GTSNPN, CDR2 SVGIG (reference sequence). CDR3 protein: CAWSPDSQPQHF. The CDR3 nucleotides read TGTGCCTGGAGCCCAGACAGTCAGCCCCAGCATTTT.

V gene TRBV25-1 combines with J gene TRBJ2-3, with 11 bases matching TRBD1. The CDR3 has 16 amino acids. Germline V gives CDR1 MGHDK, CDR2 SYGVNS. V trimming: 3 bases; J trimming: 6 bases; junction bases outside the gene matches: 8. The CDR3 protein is CASSDPGTGGTDTQYF. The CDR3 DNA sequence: TGTGCCAGCAGTGATCCAGGGACAGGGGGGACCGATACGCAGTATTTT. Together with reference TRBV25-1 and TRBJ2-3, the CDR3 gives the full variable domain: EADIYQTPRYLVIGTGKKITLECSQTMGHDKMYWYQQDPGMELHLIHYSYGVNSTEKGDLSSESTVSRIRTEHFPLTLESARPSHTSQYLCASSDPGTGGTDTQYFGPGTRLTVL.

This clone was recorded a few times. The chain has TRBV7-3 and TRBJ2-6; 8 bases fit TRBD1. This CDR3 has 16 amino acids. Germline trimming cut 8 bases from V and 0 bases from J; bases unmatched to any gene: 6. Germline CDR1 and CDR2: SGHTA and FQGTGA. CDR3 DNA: TGTGCCAGCTCGACAGGGGCTGGCTCTGGGGCCAACGTCCTGACTTTC. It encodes CASSTGAGSGANVLTF.

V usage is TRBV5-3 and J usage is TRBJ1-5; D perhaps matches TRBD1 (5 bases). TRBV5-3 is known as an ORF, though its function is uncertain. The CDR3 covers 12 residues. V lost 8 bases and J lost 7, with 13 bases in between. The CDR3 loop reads CASGGRTQPQHF. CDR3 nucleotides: TGTGCCAGTGGGGGGAGGACGCAGCCCCAGCATTTT.

The chain's CDR3 is CASSLDRGREAFF. In DNA, the CDR3 is TGTGCCAGCAGCTTGGACCGGGGCCGTGAAGCTTTCTTT. V and J are TRBV7-8 and TRBJ1-1; possible D gene TRBD1, 5 bases. The CDR3 runs to 13 residues. V was trimmed by 3 bases and J by 7 bases, leaving 12 bases between them. CDR1 is SGHVS, CDR2 FQNEAQ, per germline.

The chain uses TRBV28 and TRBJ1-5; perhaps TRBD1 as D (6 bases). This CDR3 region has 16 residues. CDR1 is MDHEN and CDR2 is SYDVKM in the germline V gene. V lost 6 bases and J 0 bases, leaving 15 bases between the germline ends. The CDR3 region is CASSPWAGASNQPQHF. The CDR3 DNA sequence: TGTGCCAGCAGCCCATGGGCGGGGGCTAGCAATCAGCCCCAGCATTTT.

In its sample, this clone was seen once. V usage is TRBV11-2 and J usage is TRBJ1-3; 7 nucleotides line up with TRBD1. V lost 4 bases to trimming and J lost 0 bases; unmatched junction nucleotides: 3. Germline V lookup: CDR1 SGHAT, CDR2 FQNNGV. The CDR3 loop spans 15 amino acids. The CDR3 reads CASSWDRDSGNTIYF. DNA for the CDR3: TGTGCCAGCAGCTGGGACAGAGACTCTGGAAACACCATATATTTT.

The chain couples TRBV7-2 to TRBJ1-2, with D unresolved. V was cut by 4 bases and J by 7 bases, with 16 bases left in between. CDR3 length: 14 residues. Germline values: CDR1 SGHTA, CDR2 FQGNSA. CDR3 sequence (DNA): TGTGCCAGCAGCTCGTTCTGGTACCGAACTGGCTACACCTTC. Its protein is CASSSFWYRTGYTF.

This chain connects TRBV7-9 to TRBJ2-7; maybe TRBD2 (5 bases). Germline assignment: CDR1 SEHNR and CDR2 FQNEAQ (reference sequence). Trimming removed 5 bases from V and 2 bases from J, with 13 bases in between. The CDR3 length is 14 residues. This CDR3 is CASSPGIGTYEQYF. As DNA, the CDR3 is TGTGCCAGCAGCCCCGGGATAGGAACCTACGAGCAGTACTTC.

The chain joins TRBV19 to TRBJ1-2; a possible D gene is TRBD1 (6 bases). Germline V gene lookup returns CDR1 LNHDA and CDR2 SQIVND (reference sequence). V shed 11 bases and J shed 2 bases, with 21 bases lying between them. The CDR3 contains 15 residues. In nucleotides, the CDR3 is TGTGCCTGCACCGACCCGGGGCAGGGGAACTATGGCTACACCTTC. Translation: CACTDPGQGNYGYTF. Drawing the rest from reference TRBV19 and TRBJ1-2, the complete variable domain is DGGITQSPKYLFRKEGQNVTLSCEQNLNHDAMYWYRQDPGQGLRLIYYSQIVNDFQKGDIAEGYSVSREKKESFPLTVTSAQKNPTAFYLCACTDPGQGNYGYTFGSGTRLTVV.

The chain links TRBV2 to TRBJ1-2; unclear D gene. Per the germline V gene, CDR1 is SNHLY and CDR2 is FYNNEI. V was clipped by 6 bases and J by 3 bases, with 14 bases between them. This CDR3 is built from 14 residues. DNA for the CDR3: TGTGCCAGCAGGTCAGATCGTGGCGACTATGGCTACACCTTC. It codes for CASRSDRGDYGYTF.